This T cell receptor beta chain was obtained from a study of Ad26.COV2.S vaccination and SARS-CoV-2 variants. The method was immunoSEQ multiplex PCR; TCRdb's version includes in-frame clones alone and lacks a portion of them. The table shows about 180,000 clones, with approximately 90% occurring only once. Study-level results: Vaccine and placebo recipients had similar non-spike TCR breadth. Spike-specific TCR breadth was greater after Ad26.COV2.S than placebo.

V shed 4 bases and J 3 bases; nucleotides not matched to a gene: 1. Germline CDR1 is SGHDT and CDR2 is YYEEEE. The CDR3 extends over 14 amino acids. Notes on this clone: Its antigen is not identified.

The source of this sequence is a human donor who had recovered from COVID-19. The chain has TRBV5-6 and TRBJ2-1, with TRBD2 matching 10 bases. The sequencing used peripheral blood, collected after recovery from COVID-19. The DNA for the CDR3 is TGTGCCAGCAGCCGACTAGCGGGCTACAATGAGCAGTTCTTC. This encodes CASSRLAGYNEQFF.